This TCR beta chain appears in the sequencing data of a study of Ad26.COV2.S vaccination and SARS-CoV-2 variants. Study-level background: The donor belonged to the COV1001 Ad26.COV2.S trial arm. Participants got Ad26.COV2.S intramuscularly, once or twice 56 days apart. Regarding the study as a whole: Across vaccine and placebo recipients, the breadth of non-spike TCRs was similar.

Sample treatment: about 20 received Ad26.COV2.S at low or high dose, single or two shots; a few received placebo; per-sample allocation not given. Sampling occurred on day 63 after the first vaccine or placebo injection. Based in Boston, the donor was an adult of 18-55 years. With respect to this clone: Its antigen remains unidentified.

Germline values: CDR1 SGHTA, CDR2 FQGNSA. This CDR3 contains 14 residues. Trimming pared 5 bases from V and 0 bases from J, leaving 8 bases between. Here immunoSEQ multiplex PCR was the method, and the copy in TCRdb shows in-frame clones only, minus some. The top ten clones hold approximately 4% of a sample with 350,000 to 500,000 clones, 88% of them seen once. The sequences come from peripheral blood, collected in a trial of Ad26.COV2.S vaccine versus placebo. J is TRBJ1-3 and V is TRBV7-2; D not certain. This TCR was recovered from a person aged 18 to 65 who received the Ad26.COV2.S COVID-19 vaccine or a placebo. The DNA for the CDR3 is TGTGCCAGCAGCCTGACGGTCTCTGGAAACACCATATATTTT. Protein sequence: CASSLTVSGNTIYF.